Detailed here is one TCR beta chain. With 4 bases clipped from V and 6 bases from J, the junction kept 5 bases outside the gene matches. This CDR3 comprises 15 residues. Germline assignment: CDR1 SGHRS and CDR2 YFSETQ. Primers for the PCR totalled 60 Vbeta and 13 Jbeta. Original analysis: Later work found 65 million to 85 million unique TCR beta chains, with 10 million to 14 million shared. Generated by immunoSEQ multiplex PCR, the TCRdb table keeps only in-frame clones and is missing some. V and J calls and clone size are given by that table; D and trimming were obtained from the DNA. The table shows 170,000 or so clones, with 60% to 80% occurring only once. The data derive from a study of cytomegalovirus exposure and HLA in healthy donors.

Sequencing input: PBMCs. The chain recombines TRBV5-1 with TRBJ1-4; 11 nucleotides align to TRBD1. This TCR derives from a man aged 55 to 70 in good health and CMV-seronegative. CDR3 residues: CASSARDRGDEKLFF. For the CDR3, the DNA is TGCGCCAGCAGCGCCCGGGACAGGGGGGATGAAAAACTGTTTTTT.